What follows is one T cell receptor beta chain and its context. What it recognizes is unknown. Time point denoted: patch test 3, about 24 weeks after DPC sensitization. Sample treatment: therapeutic diphenylcyclopropenone sensitization with weekly scalp DPC. Total RNA was extracted from unfractionated whole blood. Authors' methods: Counts of TCRs in each sample centred on a median of around 92,000 and extended from about 20,000 to 690,000. TCRdb reprocessed the RACE reads via MiXCR and lists one record per CDR3 protein. In this record, the V and J calls reflect TCRdb's handling and not the investigators' own analysis. Among 100,000 or so distinct CDR3 sequences listed, around 35% were seen once. The data originate from a study of human T cells and chemical hapten exposure. Study-level information: Upper back patch tests used 0.01% DPC, scored after 6 days.

Study results and limitations: TCRs above 1 in 1000 frequency stayed constant with DPC sensitization.

From germline, CDR1 is ENHRY and CDR2 SYGVKD. The CDR3 runs to 15 residues. V was clipped by 6 bases and J by 2 bases; unmatched bases: 6. This receptor was taken from a man aged 40-55 years with alopecia areata. Some clones in this sample may be carry-over from other donors' samples. Sample: whole blood, taken in connection with sensitization to the hapten diphenylcyclopropenone (DPC). The chain joins TRBV10-3 to TRBJ2-5; 10 nucleotides line up with TRBD2. The CDR3 nucleotides are TGTGCCATCAGGGATGGACTAGCGGCGCAAGAGACCCAGTACTTC. Its translation: CAIRDGLAAQETQYF.